One and the same sample provided the 15 T cell receptor beta chains below, sequenced in a study of T-cell reconstitution after alpha-beta-depleted transplantation in children. This sample's TCRbeta library carried unique molecular identifier barcodes. TCRdb processed the PCR reads anew with MiXCR; each CDR3 protein has one entry. The data show around 78,000 distinct CDR3 sequences, with approximately 14% seen just once and about 26% held by the top ten. The sample consisted of PBMCs, mostly from graft donor cells, taken 180 days after TCRalphabeta/CD19-depleted stem cell transplant. Receptor source: a male patient between 2 and 9 years old who had a stem cell transplant for acute lymphoblastic leukemia, so the T cells may come from the graft donor.

The V and J genes are TRBV2 and TRBJ2-7, with D unclear. From germline, CDR1 is SNHLY and CDR2 FYNNEI. The CDR3 extends over 12 amino acids. With 4 bases removed from V and 4 bases from J, the gap between germline ends came to 8 bases. The CDR3 loop is CASSVREYEQYF. In nucleotides, the CDR3 is TGTGCCAGCAGTGTTCGCGAGTACGAGCAGTACTTC.

This chain links TRBV27 with TRBJ2-7, with D perhaps matching TRBD1 (6 bases). The germline gives CDR1 MNHEY, CDR2 SMNVEV (reference sequence). Trimming pared 5 bases from V and 7 bases from J, leaving 21 bases between. The CDR3 has 15 residues. DNA for the CDR3: TGTGCCAGCAGTGTTTGGGGCCCCGGGACACCTGAGCAGTACTTC. Translating it yields CASSVWGPGTPEQYF.

There are a few counts of this clonotype. The V call is TRBV3-1, the J call TRBJ2-2; the D gene is possibly TRBD2 (6 bases). Germline assignment: CDR1 LGHDT and CDR2 YNNKEL (reference sequence). The length of the CDR3 is 17 residues. Trimming left V 0 bases short and J 5 bases short, with 16 bases between. The CDR3 nucleotides are TGTGCCAGCAGCCAAGACCGCGGAGGGTGGGAAACCGGGGAGCTGTTTTTT. Protein: CASSQDRGGWETGELFF.

The sample holds a few counts of this clonotype. This rearrangement joins TRBV28 to TRBJ2-7, with D unresolved. Germline V gene data show CDR1 as MDHEN and CDR2 as SYDVKM. The CDR3 spans 13 residues. V shed 4 bases and J shed 0 bases, with 7 bases lying between them. The CDR3 nucleotides read TGTGCCAGCAGTTACCCAGCCTCCTACGAGCAGTACTTC. This codes for CASSYPASYEQYF.

This clonotype was counted a few times. The chain carries TRBV20-1 and TRBJ1-5, with D perhaps matching TRBD1 (5 bases). This CDR3 contains 12 residues. Germline V gene data show CDR1 as DFQATT and CDR2 as SNEGSKA (reference sequence). V lost 6 bases, J lost 3 bases, and 9 bases lay in between. CDR3 nucleotides: TGCAGTGCGCGACAGACCAATCAGCCCCAGCATTTT. This encodes CSARQTNQPQHF.

The chain uses TRBV12-3 or TRBV12-4 and TRBJ2-5; D is possibly TRBD2 (5 bases). This CDR3 region has 14 residues. Trimming took off 2 bases at V and 4 bases at J, with 11 bases between the two ends. Written as DNA, the CDR3 is TGTGCCAGCAGTTTACAGGCGGAGGCAGAGACCCAGTACTTC. This encodes CASSLQAEAETQYF.

The rearrangement links TRBV25-1 to TRBJ2-5, with D tentatively TRBD1 (5 bases). The V end lost 1 base, the J end lost 5 bases, and 11 bases lay between the germline ends. In germline, CDR1 is MGHDK, CDR2 SYGVNS. This CDR3 is built from 14 residues. CDR3 DNA sequence: TGTGCCAGCAGTGAATGGGCAGGGTGGGAGACCCAGTACTTC. Encoded protein: CASSEWAGWETQYF.

By sample fraction, this clonotype is medium-sized. V usage is TRBV5-1 and J usage is TRBJ2-3; TRBD2 matches at 8 bases. Germline CDR1 and CDR2: SGHRS and YFSETQ. The CDR3 extends over 15 amino acids. The V gene end was trimmed by 4 bases and the J gene end by 12 bases; junction bases not matched to a gene: 16. CDR3 loop: CASSPLPGGGFYQYF. In DNA form, the CDR3 reads TGCGCCAGCAGCCCCCTCCCTGGCGGGGGGTTCTACCAGTATTTT.

The chain carries TRBV7-9 and TRBJ2-7, with TRBD2 as a possible D gene (6 bases). The CDR3 runs to 14 residues. The V gene lost 3 bases and the J gene lost 3 bases, with 12 bases spanning the gap. CDR1 SEHNR and CDR2 FQNEAQ come from the germline V gene (reference sequence). This CDR3 reads CASSFNPSDYEQYF. The DNA for the CDR3 is TGTGCCAGCAGCTTTAATCCTAGCGACTACGAGCAGTACTTC.

This clonotype was counted only a few times. The rearrangement links TRBV5-6 to TRBJ1-5; D might be TRBD1 (5 bases). The CDR3 spans 15 residues. Trimming removed 4 bases at V and 3 bases at J, with 14 bases between. In germline, CDR1 is SGHDT, CDR2 YYEEEE. CDR3 DNA sequence: TGTGCCAGCAGCCGAACCGACAGACTCAATCAGCCCCAGCATTTT. Translated, it gives CASSRTDRLNQPQHF.

This clonotype was counted many times. The chain uses TRBV5-5 and TRBJ1-1; no definite D call. The CDR3 is 14 residues long. V lost 4 bases and J lost 0, with 10 bases in between. The germline V gene encodes CDR1 SGHKS and CDR2 YYEKEE (reference sequence). The CDR3 nucleotides read TGTGCCAGCAGCCCTCCGTCCCTGAACACTGAAGCTTTCTTT. It is translated as CASSPPSLNTEAFF.

Many counts were recorded for this clonotype. The rearrangement uses TRBV5-1 and TRBJ1-2; TRBD1 aligns across 7 bases. V lost 7 bases to trimming and J lost 4 bases; unmatched junction nucleotides: 10. The CDR3 is made up of 14 amino acids. Germline loops: CDR1 SGHRS, CDR2 YFSETQ. CDR3 amino acids: CASRWPDRAYGYTF. CDR3 DNA: TGCGCCAGCCGGTGGCCTGACAGGGCCTATGGCTACACCTTC.

The chain combines TRBV4-3 with TRBJ1-2, with D unclear. The germline V gene encodes CDR1 LGHNA and CDR2 YSLEER. This CDR3 has 18 residues. The ends were cut back, 0 bases at V and 4 bases at J, with 21 bases in the middle. The CDR3 DNA sequence: TGCGCCAGCAGCCAAGAGTTTTCAATTCATGGCAGGCTCTATGGCTACACCTTC. This encodes CASSQEFSIHGRLYGYTF.

This clonotype appeared a few times. The CDR3 DNA is TGTGCCAGCAGCCCTCGGACTAGCGGGAGGGCCGGAAAGACCCAGTACTTC. It specifies CASSPRTSGRAGKTQYF. The chain couples TRBV9 to TRBJ2-5; 15 bases agree with TRBD2. After removal of 4 bases from V and 6 bases from J, the junction contained 10 bases not matched to a gene. CDR1 is SGDLS and CDR2 is YYNGEE in the germline V gene. The CDR3 extends over 17 amino acids.

The V call is TRBV6-2 or TRBV6-3, the J call TRBJ2-7; TRBD1 agrees at 8 bases. This CDR3 region has 13 residues. The V gene's germline CDR1 is MNHEY and CDR2 SVGEGT. After removal of 7 bases from V and 3 bases from J, the junction contained 5 bases not matched to a gene. The CDR3 DNA reads TGTGCCAGCATGGAGGACAGGGTCTACGAGCAGTACTTC. This translates into CASMEDRVYEQYF.